This T cell receptor beta chain was captured in a study of response to subunit inactivated influenza vaccine. General study results and limits: It was suggested by the authors that few new T cells are recruited by each seasonal influenza vaccination.

On this clonotype: Its antigen is still unknown.

TCRdb called the RT-PCR reads again in MiXCR, with one record for every CDR3 protein. The data contain 540,000 or so distinct CDR3 sequences, 13% of them singletons. Per germline, CDR1 SGHRS and CDR2 YFSETQ. Trimming cost V 3 bases and J 4 bases, with 16 bases left between them. The CDR3 is 15 residues long. The sample was PBMCs from blood, taken 35 to 45 days after vaccination. This sequence was found in a man between 50 and 59 years old who received an inactivated influenza vaccine. The rearrangement joins TRBV5-1 to TRBJ1-1, with TRBD1 as a possible D gene (6 bases). CDR3 region: CASSSLQGGATEAFF. CDR3 DNA sequence: TGCGCCAGCAGCTCCCTCCAAGGGGGAGCCACTGAAGCTTTCTTT.